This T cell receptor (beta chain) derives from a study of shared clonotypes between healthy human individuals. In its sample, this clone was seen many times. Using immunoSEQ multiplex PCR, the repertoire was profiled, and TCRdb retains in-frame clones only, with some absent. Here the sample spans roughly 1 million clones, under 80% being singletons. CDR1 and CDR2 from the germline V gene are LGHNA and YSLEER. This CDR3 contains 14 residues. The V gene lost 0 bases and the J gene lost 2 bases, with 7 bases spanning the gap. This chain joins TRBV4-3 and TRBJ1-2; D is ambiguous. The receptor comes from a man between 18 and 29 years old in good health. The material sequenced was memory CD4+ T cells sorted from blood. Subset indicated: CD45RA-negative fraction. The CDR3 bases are TGCGCCAGCAGCCAAGAAGAACAGAACTATGGCTACACCTTC. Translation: CASSQEEQNYGYTF.